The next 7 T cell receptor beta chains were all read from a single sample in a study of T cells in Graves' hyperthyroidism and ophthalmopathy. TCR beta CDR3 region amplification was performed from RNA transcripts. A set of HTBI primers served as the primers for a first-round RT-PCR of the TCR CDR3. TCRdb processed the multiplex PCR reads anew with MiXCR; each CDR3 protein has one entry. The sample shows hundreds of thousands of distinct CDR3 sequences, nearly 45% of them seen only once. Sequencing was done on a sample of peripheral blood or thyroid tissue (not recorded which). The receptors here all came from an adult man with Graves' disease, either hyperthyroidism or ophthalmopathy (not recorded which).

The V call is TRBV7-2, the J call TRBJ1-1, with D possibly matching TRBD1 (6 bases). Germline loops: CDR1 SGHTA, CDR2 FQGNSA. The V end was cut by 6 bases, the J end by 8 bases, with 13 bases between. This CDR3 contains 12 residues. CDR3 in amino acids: CASRQGKREAFF. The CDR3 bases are TGTGCCAGCAGACAGGGCAAGAGGGAAGCTTTCTTT.

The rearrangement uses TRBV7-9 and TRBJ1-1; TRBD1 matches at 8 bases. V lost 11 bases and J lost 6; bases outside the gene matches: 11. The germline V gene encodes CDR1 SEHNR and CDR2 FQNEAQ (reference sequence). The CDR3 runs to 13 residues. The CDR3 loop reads CAWMPGGASEAFF. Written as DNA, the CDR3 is TGTGCCTGGATGCCAGGGGGCGCGTCTGAAGCTTTCTTT.

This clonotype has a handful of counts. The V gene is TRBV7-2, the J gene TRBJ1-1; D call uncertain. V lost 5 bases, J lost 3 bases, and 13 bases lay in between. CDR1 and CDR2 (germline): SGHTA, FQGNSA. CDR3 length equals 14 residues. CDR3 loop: CASSHFFTDTEAFF. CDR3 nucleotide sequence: TGTGCCAGCAGCCATTTTTTCACCGACACTGAAGCTTTCTTT.

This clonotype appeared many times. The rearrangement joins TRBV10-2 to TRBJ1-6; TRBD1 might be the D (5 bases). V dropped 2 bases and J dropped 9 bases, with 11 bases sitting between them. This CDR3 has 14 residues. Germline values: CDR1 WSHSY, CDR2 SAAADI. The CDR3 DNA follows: TGCGCCAGCAGTGAGCGGCAGGGTGTTTCACCCCTCCACTTT. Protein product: CASSERQGVSPLHF.

The CDR3 reads CATSDARQGYGYTF. CDR3 DNA: TGTGCCACCAGTGACGCCCGACAGGGCTATGGCTACACCTTC. This rearrangement joins TRBV24-1 to TRBJ1-2, with 7 bases matching TRBD1. Germline V gene sequence: CDR1 KGHDR, CDR2 SFDVKD. V lost 4 bases, J lost 4 bases, and 5 bases stayed unmatched. CDR3 size: 14 residues.

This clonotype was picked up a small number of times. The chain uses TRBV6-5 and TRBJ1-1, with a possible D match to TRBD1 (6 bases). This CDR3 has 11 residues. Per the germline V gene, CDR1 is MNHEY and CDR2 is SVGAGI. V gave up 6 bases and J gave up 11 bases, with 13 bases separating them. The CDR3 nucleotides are TGTGCCAGCAGCGGGCGGGGGCTTGCTTTCTTT. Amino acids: CASSGRGLAFF.

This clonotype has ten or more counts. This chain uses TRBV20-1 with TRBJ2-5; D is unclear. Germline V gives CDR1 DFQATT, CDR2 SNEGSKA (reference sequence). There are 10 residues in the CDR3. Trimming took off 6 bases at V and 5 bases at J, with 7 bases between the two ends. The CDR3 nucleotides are TGCAGTGCCGCCGGGGAGACCCAGTACTTC. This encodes CSAAGETQYF.